This T cell receptor (beta chain) was identified in a study of immune characterization of retroperitoneal liposarcoma. Via MiXCR, TCRdb re-called the PCR reads, giving one row per CDR3 protein. Among more than 9,000 distinct CDR3 sequences listed, around 28% were seen once. A word on this clonotype: One junction end does not reproduce the germline sequence, and a read error may be involved.

This CDR3 has 13 amino acids. Material: tumor tissue. The origin of this receptor is a male donor with retroperitoneal liposarcoma. V is TRBV12-3 or TRBV12-4 and J is TRBJ2-2, with 7 bases that match TRBD1. The CDR3 coding sequence is TGTACCAGCTCTCAGGGGGTGGCCGGGGAGCTGTTTTTT. It is translated as CTSSQGVAGELFF.